This note documents a single TCR beta chain sequence. CDR3 length equals 15 residues. Germline V gives CDR1 SGHTS, CDR2 YDEGEE. The V end lost 4 bases, the J end lost 3 bases, and 13 bases lay between the germline ends. The sample belongs to a study of blood T cell repertoires in COVID-19. For the study at large: COVID-19 samples, acute and convalescent, were from the United States, Italy and Spain. Sources were T cells, B-cell-depleted T cells, or PBMCs; the material itself was cDNA or gDNA.

Here immunoSEQ multiplex PCR was the method, and the copy in TCRdb shows in-frame clones only, minus some. This repertoire shows 400,000 or so clones, 88% found once; its top ten account for around 2%. Those enrolled, adults aged 18 to 89 years, came from some 23 US areas. In assigning cohorts, the study relied on participant-reported clinical history. The source is a woman aged 40 to 50 with acute COVID-19. The chain couples TRBV5-8 to TRBJ1-4; D is uncertain. Source material: PBMCs or T cells enriched from blood (not recorded which). CDR3 sequence reads: CASSAPGRPNEKLFF. In DNA form, the CDR3 reads TGTGCCAGCAGCGCCCCCGGGAGGCCTAATGAAAAACTGTTTTTT.